Following are 2 T cell receptor beta chains from one sample sequenced in a study of T-cell reconstitution after alpha-beta-depleted transplantation in children. Construction of the TCRbeta library involved unique molecular identifiers. TCRdb reprocessed the PCR reads with MiXCR, giving one entry per CDR3 protein. The data hold hundreds of thousands of distinct CDR3 sequences, with around 16% observed a single time. The source material was PBMCs, mostly from graft donor cells, sampled 360 days after TCRalphabeta/CD19-depleted stem cell transplant. These receptors were taken from a male patient under 10 years old who had a stem cell transplant for acute lymphoblastic leukemia, so the T cells may come from the graft donor.

This chain links TRBV29-1 with TRBJ2-1, with 12 bases fitting TRBD2. Germline CDR1 SQVTM, CDR2 ANQGSEA. Unmatched junction bases numbered 9, after V lost 0 bases and J lost 6 bases. The length of the CDR3 is 17 residues. CDR3: CSVEDRRASGRANEQFF. The DNA for the CDR3 is TGCAGCGTTGAAGATCGTCGAGCTAGCGGGAGGGCCAATGAGCAGTTCTTC.

The V and J genes are TRBV9 and TRBJ1-6; D may be TRBD1 (5 bases). V was trimmed by 6 bases and J by 0 bases, leaving 19 bases between them. Germline CDR1 and CDR2: SGDLS and YYNGEE. The CDR3 totals 18 residues. The CDR3: CASIVAPGDSSYNSPLHF. The CDR3 DNA follows: TGTGCCAGCATCGTCGCCCCAGGAGACAGCTCCTATAATTCACCCCTCCACTTT.